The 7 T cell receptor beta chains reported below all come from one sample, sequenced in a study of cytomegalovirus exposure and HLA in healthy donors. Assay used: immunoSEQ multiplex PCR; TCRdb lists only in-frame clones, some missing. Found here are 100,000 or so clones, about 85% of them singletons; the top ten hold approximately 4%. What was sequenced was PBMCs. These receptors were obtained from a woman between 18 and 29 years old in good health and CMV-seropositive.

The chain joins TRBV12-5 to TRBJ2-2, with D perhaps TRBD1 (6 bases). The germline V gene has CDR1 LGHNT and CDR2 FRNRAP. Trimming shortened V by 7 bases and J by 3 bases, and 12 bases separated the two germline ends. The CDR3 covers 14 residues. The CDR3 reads CASARTVDTGELFF. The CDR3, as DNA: TGTGCTAGTGCAAGGACAGTGGACACCGGGGAGCTGTTTTTT.

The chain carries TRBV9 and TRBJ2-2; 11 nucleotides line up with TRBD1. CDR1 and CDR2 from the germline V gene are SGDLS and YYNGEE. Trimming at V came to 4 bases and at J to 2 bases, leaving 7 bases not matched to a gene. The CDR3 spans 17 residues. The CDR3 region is CASSPRTGGENTGELFF. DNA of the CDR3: TGTGCCAGCAGCCCTCGGACAGGGGGCGAAAACACCGGGGAGCTGTTTTTT.

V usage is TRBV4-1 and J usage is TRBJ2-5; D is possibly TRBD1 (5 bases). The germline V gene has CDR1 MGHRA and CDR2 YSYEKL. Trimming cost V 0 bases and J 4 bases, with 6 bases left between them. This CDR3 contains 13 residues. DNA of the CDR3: TGCGCCAGCAGCCAAGAGGGGCGAGAGACCCAGTACTTC. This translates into CASSQEGRETQYF.

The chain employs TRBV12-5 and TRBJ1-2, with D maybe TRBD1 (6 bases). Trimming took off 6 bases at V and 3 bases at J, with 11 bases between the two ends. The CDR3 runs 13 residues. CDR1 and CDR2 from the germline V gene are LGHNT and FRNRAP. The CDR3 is CASGQSGDYGYTF. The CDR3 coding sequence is TGTGCTAGTGGGCAATCAGGGGACTATGGCTACACCTTC.

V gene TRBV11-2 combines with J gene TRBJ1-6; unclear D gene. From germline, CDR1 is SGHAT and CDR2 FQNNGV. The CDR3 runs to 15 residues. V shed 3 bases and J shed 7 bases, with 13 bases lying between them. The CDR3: CASSLPGRRNSPLHF. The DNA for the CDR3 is TGTGCCAGCAGCTTGCCCGGACGGAGGAATTCACCCCTCCACTTT.

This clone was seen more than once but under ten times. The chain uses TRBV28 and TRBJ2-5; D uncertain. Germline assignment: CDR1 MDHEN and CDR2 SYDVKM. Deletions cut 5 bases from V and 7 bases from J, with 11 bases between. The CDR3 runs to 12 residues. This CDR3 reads CASSILQRTQYF. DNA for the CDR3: TGTGCCAGCAGTATCCTCCAGCGGACCCAGTACTTC.

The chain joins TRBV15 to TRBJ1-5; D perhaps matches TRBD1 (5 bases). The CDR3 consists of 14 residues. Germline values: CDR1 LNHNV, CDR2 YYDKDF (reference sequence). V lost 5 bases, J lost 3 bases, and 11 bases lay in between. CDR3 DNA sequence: TGTGCCACCAGCTCCCGACAGATCAATCAGCCCCAGCATTTT. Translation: CATSSRQINQPQHF.